This T cell receptor beta chain was found in a study of technical replicates of blood from a handful of donors. This table comes from immunoSEQ multiplex PCR, and its TCRdb copy is limited to in-frame clones, with some not included. The top ten clones hold about 0.4% of a sample with nearly 80,000 clones, about 90% of them seen once. The CDR3 spans 15 residues. Germline CDR1 reads SGHNT; CDR2 reads YYREEE (reference sequence). V lost 2 bases to trimming and J lost 6 bases; unmatched junction nucleotides: 5. The TCR sequence derives from a human donor in good health. V is TRBV5-4 and J is TRBJ2-1; 10 bases align to TRBD1. Sequencing was carried out using T cells isolated from PBMCs. The CDR3 DNA reads TGTGCCAGCAGCTTATGGACAGGGGGGAGCAATGAGCAGTTCTTC. Amino acids: CASSLWTGGSNEQFF. Combining the CDR3 with reference TRBV5-4 and TRBJ2-1 gives the whole variable domain ETGVTQSPTHLIKTRGQQVTLRCSSQSGHNTVSWYQQALGQGPQFIFQYYREEENGRGNFPPRFSGLQFPNYSSELNVNALELDDSALYLCASSLWTGGSNEQFFGPGTRLTVL.